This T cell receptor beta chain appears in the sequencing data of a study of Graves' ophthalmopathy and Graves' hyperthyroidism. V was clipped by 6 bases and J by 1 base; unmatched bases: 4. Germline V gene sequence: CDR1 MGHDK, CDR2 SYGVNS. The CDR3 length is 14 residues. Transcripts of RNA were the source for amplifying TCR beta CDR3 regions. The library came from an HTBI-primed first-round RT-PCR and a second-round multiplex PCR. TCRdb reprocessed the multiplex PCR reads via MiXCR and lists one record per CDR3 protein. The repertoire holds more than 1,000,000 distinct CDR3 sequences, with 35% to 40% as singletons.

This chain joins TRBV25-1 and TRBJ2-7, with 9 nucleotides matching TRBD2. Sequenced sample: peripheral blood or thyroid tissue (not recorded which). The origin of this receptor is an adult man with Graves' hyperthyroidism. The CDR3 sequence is CASRFSGGSYEQYF. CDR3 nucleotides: TGTGCCAGCAGATTTAGCGGGGGTTCCTACGAGCAGTACTTC.